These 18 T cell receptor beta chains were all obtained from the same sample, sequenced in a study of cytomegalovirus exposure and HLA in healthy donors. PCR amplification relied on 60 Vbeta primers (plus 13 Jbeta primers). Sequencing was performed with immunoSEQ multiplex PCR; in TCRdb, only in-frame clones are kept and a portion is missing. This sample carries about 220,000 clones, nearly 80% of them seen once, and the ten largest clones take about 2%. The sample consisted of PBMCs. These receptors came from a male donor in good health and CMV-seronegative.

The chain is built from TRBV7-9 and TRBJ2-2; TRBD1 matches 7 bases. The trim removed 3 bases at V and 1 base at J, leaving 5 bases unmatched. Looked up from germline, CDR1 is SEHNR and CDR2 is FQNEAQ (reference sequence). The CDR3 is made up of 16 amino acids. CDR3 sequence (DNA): TGTGCCAGCAGCTTGACAGGGTTAGGGAACACCGGGGAGCTGTTTTTT. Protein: CASSLTGLGNTGELFF.

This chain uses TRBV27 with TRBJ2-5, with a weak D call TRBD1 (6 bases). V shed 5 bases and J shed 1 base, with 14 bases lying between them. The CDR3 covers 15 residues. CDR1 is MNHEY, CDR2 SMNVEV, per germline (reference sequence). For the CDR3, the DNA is TGTGCCAGCAGTAACGGACAGCTACTCCAAGAGACCCAGTACTTC. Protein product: CASSNGQLLQETQYF.

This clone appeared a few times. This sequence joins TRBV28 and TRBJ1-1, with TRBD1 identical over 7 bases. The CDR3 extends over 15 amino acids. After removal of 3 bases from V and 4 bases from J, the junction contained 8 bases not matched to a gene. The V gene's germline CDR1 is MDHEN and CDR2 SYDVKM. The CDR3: CASSFPPTGSTEAFF. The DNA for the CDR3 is TGTGCCAGCAGTTTCCCCCCGACAGGGAGCACTGAAGCTTTCTTT.

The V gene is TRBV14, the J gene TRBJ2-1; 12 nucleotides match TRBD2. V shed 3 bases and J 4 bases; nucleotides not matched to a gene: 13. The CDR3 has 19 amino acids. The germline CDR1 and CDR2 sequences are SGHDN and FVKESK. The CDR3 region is CASSHPPLPLAGGYNEQFF. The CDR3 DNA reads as TGTGCCAGCAGCCATCCCCCCTTGCCACTAGCGGGGGGATACAATGAGCAGTTCTTC.

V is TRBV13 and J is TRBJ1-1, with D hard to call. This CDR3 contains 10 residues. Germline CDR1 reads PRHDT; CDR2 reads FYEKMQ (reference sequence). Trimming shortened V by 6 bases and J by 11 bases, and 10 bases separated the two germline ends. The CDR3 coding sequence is TGTGCCAGCAGTGAACTCGCGGCTTTCTTT. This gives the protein CASSELAAFF. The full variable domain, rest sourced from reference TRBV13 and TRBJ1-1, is AAGVIQSPRHLIKEKRETATLKCYPIPRHDTVYWYQQGPGQDPQFLISFYEKMQSDKGSIPDRFSAQQFSDYHSELNMSSLELGDSALYFCASSELAAFFGQGTRLTVV.

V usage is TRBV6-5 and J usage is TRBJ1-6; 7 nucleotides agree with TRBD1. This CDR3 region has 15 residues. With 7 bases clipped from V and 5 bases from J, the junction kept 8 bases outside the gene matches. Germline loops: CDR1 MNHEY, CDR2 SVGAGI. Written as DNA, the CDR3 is TGTGCCAGCACCCCCCTCGACAGGGATAATTCACCCCTCCACTTT. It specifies CASTPLDRDNSPLHF.

The CDR3 nucleotides are TGTGCCAGCAGCCAAGATCCGGGACAGGGGTCCTACGAGCAGTACTTC. Translating gives CASSQDPGQGSYEQYF. The chain recombines TRBV4-2 with TRBJ2-5; 10 bases fit TRBD1. The J call may be mistaken, given a closer DNA end match to TRBJ2-7. The germline CDR1 and CDR2 sequences are LGHNA and YNFKEQ. The CDR3 consists of 16 residues.

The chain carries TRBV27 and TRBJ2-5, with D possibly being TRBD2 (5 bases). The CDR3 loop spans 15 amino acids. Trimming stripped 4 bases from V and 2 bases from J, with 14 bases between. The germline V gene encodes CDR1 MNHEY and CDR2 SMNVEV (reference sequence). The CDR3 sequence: CASSSPFRGQETQYF. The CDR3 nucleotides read TGTGCCAGCAGTTCACCCTTCCGGGGACAAGAGACCCAGTACTTC.

CDR3 region: CSVAISGQGVYEQYF. The DNA of the CDR3 is TGCAGCGTAGCCATAAGCGGACAGGGGGTCTACGAGCAGTACTTC. This sequence joins TRBV29-1 and TRBJ2-7; 10 nucleotides line up with TRBD1. The CDR3 has 15 residues. V lost 6 bases and J lost 3; bases outside the gene matches: 11. CDR1 SQVTM and CDR2 ANQGSEA come from the germline V gene.

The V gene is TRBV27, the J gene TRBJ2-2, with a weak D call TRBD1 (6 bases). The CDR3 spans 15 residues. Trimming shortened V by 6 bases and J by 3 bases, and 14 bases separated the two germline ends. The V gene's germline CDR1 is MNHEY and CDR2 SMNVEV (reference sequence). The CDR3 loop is CASSFDGGHTGELFF. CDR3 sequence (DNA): TGTGCCAGCAGCTTCGATGGGGGCCACACCGGGGAGCTGTTTTTT.

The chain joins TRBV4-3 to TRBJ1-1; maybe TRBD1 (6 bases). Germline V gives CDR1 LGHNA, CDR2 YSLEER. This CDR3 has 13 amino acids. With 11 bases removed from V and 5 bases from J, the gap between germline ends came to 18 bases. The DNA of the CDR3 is TGCGCCTCCTCGCGGGGGCACGAAACTGAAGCTTTCTTT. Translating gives CASSRGHETEAFF.

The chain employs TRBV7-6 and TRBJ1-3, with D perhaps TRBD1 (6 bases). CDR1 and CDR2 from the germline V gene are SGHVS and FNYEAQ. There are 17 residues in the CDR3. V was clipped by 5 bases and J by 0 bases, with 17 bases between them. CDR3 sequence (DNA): TGTGCCAGCAGCAGAGGCGGGGGGCACAACTCTGGAAACACCATATATTTT. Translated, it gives CASSRGGGHNSGNTIYF.

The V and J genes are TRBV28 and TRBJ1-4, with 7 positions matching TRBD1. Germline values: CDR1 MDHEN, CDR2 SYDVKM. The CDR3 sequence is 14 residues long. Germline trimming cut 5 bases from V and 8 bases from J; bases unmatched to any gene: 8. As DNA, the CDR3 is TGTGCCAGCAGTGTTACAGGGGAGTGGGAAAAACTGTTTTTT. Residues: CASSVTGEWEKLFF. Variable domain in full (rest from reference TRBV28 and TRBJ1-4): DVKVTQSSRYLVKRTGEKVFLECVQDMDHENMFWYRQDPGLGLRLIYFSYDVKMKEKGDIPEGYSVSREKKERFSLILESASTNQTSMYLCASSVTGEWEKLFFGSGTQLSVL.

The CDR3 protein is CASSLAGHLYGYTF. CDR3 in DNA: TGTGCCAGCAGCTTAGCGGGACACCTCTATGGCTACACCTTC. The chain joins TRBV7-9 to TRBJ1-2, with D possibly being TRBD1 (6 bases). The ends were cut back, 0 bases at V and 4 bases at J, with 9 bases in the middle. This CDR3 comprises 14 residues. The V gene's germline CDR1 is SEHNR and CDR2 FQNEAQ (reference sequence).

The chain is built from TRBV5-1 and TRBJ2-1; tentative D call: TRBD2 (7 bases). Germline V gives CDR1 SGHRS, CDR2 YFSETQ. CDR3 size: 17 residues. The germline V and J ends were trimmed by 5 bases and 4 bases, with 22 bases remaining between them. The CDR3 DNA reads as TGCGCCAGCAGACTGGAAGGCGGGGGCCGCCTATACAATGAGCAGTTCTTC. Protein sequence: CASRLEGGGRLYNEQFF.

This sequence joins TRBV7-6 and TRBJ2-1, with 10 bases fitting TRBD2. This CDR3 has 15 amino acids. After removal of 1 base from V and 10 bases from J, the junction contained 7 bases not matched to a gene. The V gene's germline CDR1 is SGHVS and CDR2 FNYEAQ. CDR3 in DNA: TGTGCCAGCAGCTTAGTTGGACTAGCGGCCTCGGAGCAGTTCTTC. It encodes CASSLVGLAASEQFF.

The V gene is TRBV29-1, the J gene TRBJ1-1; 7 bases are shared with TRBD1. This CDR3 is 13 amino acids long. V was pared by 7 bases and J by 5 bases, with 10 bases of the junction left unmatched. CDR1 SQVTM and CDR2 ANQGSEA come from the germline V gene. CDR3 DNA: TGCAGCGCCAAAGCCGGGACAGCTACTGAAGCTTTCTTT. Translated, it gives CSAKAGTATEAFF. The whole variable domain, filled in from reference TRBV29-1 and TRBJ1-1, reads SAVISQKPSRDICQRGTSLTIQCQVDSQVTMMFWYRQQPGQSLTLIATANQGSEATYESGFVIDKFPISRPNLTFSTLTVSNMSPEDSSIYLCSAKAGTATEAFFGQGTRLTVV.

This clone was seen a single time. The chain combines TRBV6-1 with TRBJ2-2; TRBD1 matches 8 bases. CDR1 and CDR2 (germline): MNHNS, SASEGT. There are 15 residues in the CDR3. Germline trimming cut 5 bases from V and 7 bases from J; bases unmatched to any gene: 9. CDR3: CASSPLTGADGELFF. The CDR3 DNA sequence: TGTGCCAGCAGTCCCCTGACAGGGGCGGACGGGGAGCTGTTTTTT.